A selection of T cell receptor beta chains follows, all from one sample in a study of read filtering for tumor transcriptome and immune sequencing. TCRdb recomputed calls from the reads with MiXCR, one row per CDR3 protein. Of roughly 69,000 distinct CDR3 sequences listed, approximately 15% are singletons. Sequenced material: a population of CD138-negative cells sorted from bone marrow. The receptors come from a donor at least 40 years old with multiple myeloma. Each CDR3 is given with its conserved first and last residue. D genes are given only for firm matches. Size is omitted from some rows. Given values are once, few, many or a class for expanded clones.

>many|TRBJ1-1|TRBV7-3|TRBD1
TGTGCCAGCAGCTTAGGGACAGGGGGCAACACTGAAGCTTTCTTT
CASSLGTGGNTEAFF
>many|TRBJ1-1|TRBV28|NA
TGTGCCAGCAGTTCAGGGGCCTTGAACACTGAAGCTTTCTTT
CASSSGALNTEAFF
>many|TRBJ1-4|TRBV28|TRBD1
TGTGCCAGCAGTTTTGCCTTAGGGGACAGGGAAAAAGAAAAACTGTTTTTT
CASSFALGDREKEKLFF
>many|TRBJ1-1|TRBV10-2|NA
TGCGCCAGCAGTGAGAGGATGGGGACGGGAATGAACACTGAAGCTTTCTTT
CASSERMGTGMNTEAFF
>NA|TRBJ2-1|TRBV7-2|TRBD2
TGTGCCAGCAGCTTAGCGTCGACTAGCGGGAGCTACAATGAGCAGTTCTTC
CASSLASTSGSYNEQFF
>many|TRBJ1-1|TRBV10-3|TRBD1
TGTGCCATCAGCGGACAGGGGGACACTGAAGCTTTCTTT
CAISGQGDTEAFF
>many|TRBJ2-3|TRBV15|NA
TGTGCCACCAGCAGAGATGAGGGATGGGGCACAGATACGCAGTATTTT
CATSRDEGWGTDTQYF
>many|TRBJ2-1|TRBV12-3/TRBV12-4|TRBD2
TGTGCCAGCAGTTCCAGCGGGGGACGGTGGGGTAATGAGCAGTTCTTC
CASSSSGGRWGNEQFF
>many|TRBJ2-2|TRBV7-9|TRBD1
TGTGCCAGCAGCTTACCGGGACAGGGGACGTCGGACACCGGGGAGCTGTTTTTT
CASSLPGQGTSDTGELFF
>many|TRBJ2-1|TRBV29-1|NA
TGCAGCGTTAGGGCAAGTAAGAATGAGCAGTTCTTC
CSVRASKNEQFF
>NA|TRBJ2-6|TRBV29-1|NA
TGCAGCGTTGGGGGTGTCCCTGGGGCTAACGTCCTGACTTTC
CSVGGVPGANVLTF
>many|TRBJ2-1|TRBV14|NA
TGTGCCAGCAGCCAAGATCAGCTGGATTACAATGAGCAGTTCTTC
CASSQDQLDYNEQFF
>once|TRBJ2-7|TRBV5-6|TRBD2
TGTGCCAGCAGTCCCGGTGCGGGAGGCTACGAGCAGTACTTC
CASSPGAGGYEQYF
>many|TRBJ1-1|TRBV5-5|NA
TGTGCCAGCAGCGATCTCGGGGGGAACACTGAAGCTTTCTTT
CASSDLGGNTEAFF
>many|TRBJ2-6|TRBV20-1|NA
TGCAGTGCGTACAGGATGAGGGCCAACGTCCTGACTTTC
CSAYRMRANVLTF
>many|TRBJ2-1|TRBV12-3/TRBV12-4|TRBD2
TGTGCCAGCAGTTTTGATCCCCCTGGGGCGGGAGTAGGTTCGGGTGAGCAGTTCTTC
CASSFDPPGAGVGSGEQFF
>many|TRBJ1-1|TRBV21-1|NA
TGTGCCAGCAGCAAAGGATCAGGGGCCACTGAAGCTTTCTTT
CASSKGSGATEAFF